Listed below are T cell receptor beta chains from one sample, sequenced in a study of read filtering for tumor transcriptome and immune sequencing. MiXCR was run by TCRdb on the reads, yielding one entry per CDR3 protein. The data contain about 130,000 distinct CDR3 sequences, 10% to 15% of them seen just once; the ten biggest clones take up approximately 9.9%. Sequencing was performed on a population of CD138-negative cells sorted from bone marrow. The receptors here all came from a donor aged 40 or older with multiple myeloma. Each CDR3 is given with its conserved first and last residue. A D gene is named only where the DNA matches it firmly. Not all rows give a size; the values are once, few, many and, for expanded clones, a class.

CDR3 DNA,CDR3 protein,D gene,clone size,V gene,J gene
TGCAGTGCTAGTCAGGGGCTATCATACACAGATACGCAGTATTTT,CSASQGLSYTDTQYF,-,many,TRBV20-1,TRBJ2-3
TGTGCCAGCAATCCGGGACAGGGCCACGAGCAGTACTTC,CASNPGQGHEQYF,TRBD1,many,TRBV28,TRBJ2-7
TGCAGCGTGCCGGGACAGGAGGCTCTGGAGACCCAGTACTTC,CSVPGQEALETQYF,TRBD1,many,TRBV29-1,TRBJ2-5
TGTGCCAGCTCACCCGTCATGAACACCGGGGAGCTGTTTTTT,CASSPVMNTGELFF,-,many,TRBV18,TRBJ2-2
TGTGCCAGCAGCGCTTGGGACTTAGCGACAGATACGCAGTATTTT,CASSAWDLATDTQYF,-,many,TRBV7-2,TRBJ2-3
TGCGCCAGCAGCACGGGACTAGCGGGAGGATACAATGAGCAGTTCTTC,CASSTGLAGGYNEQFF,TRBD2,-,TRBV5-1,TRBJ2-1
TGCGCCAGCAGTGACCAGGGCGGCACAGATACGCAGTATTTT,CASSDQGGTDTQYF,-,many,TRBV10-1,TRBJ2-3
TGTGCCAGCAGCTTATTGTCCGAGCAGTACTTC,CASSLLSEQYF,-,few,TRBV7-3,TRBJ2-7
TGCAGCGTTGCGAAAGTGCGCCTCCCGCAAGAGACCCAGTACTTC,CSVAKVRLPQETQYF,-,many,TRBV29-1,TRBJ2-5
TGTGCCAGCAGCCCCGGGGGGCTAGCGGGAGGCTATGAGCAGTTCTTC,CASSPGGLAGGYEQFF,TRBD2,many,TRBV7-2,TRBJ2-1
TGTGCCAGCAGCTGGGACAGGGGAGTTGCTGAAGTTTTCTTT,CASSWDRGVAEVFF,TRBD1,-,TRBV11-2,TRBJ1-1
TGCAGCGCCGGGACAGGGAACGAAAAACTGTTTTTT,CSAGTGNEKLFF,TRBD1,many,TRBV29-1,TRBJ1-4
TGTGCCAGCAGCTACACTGGGGCCAACGTCCTGACTTTC,CASSYTGANVLTF,-,many,TRBV7-2,TRBJ2-6
TGCGCCAGCAGCTTGGTAGGACAGCGAGCTCAAGAGACCCAGTACTTC,CASSLVGQRAQETQYF,-,-,TRBV5-1,TRBJ2-5
TGTGCCAGCTCACCAGGGACTAGCGTCTACAATGAGCAGTTGTTC,CASSPGTSVYNEQLF,TRBD2,-,TRBV18,TRBJ2-1